One and the same sample provided the 27 T cell receptor beta chains below, sequenced in a study of T cell repertoires in cytomegalovirus infection (dated by TCRdb to the late 2010s). The label giving this sample's treatment or condition can be read as: in vitro stimulation with specific CMV peptide epitopes to enrich CMV-specific T cells. No antigen is known for these receptors. TCRdb names Illumina HiSeq 1500 as the instrument used. Clones were called with MiXCR by TCRdb after fastp trimmed the public reads at Q25, and only in-frame beta chains were retained. Rows are combined by CDR3 protein, so each entry shows the most common genes and DNA. A total of 600,000 to 700,000 distinct CDR3 sequences appear in this sample, 30% to 35% of them only once. The ten largest clonotypes hold 15% to 20% of the sample. Sequenced material: cultured PBMCs, taken from culture after CMV antigen stimulation. The source is a human donor in good health (CMV status not recorded). Some clones in this sample may be carry-over from other donors' samples.

The V and J genes are TRBV29-1 and TRBJ2-3; 11 bases match TRBD1. CDR3 length equals 14 residues. The trim removed 8 bases at V and 4 bases at J, leaving 8 bases unmatched. Germline V lookup: CDR1 SQVTM, CDR2 ANQGSEA. The CDR3 DNA reads as TGCAGCAGCACGGACAGGGGGCGACCAGATACGCAGTATTTT. Translation: CSSTDRGRPDTQYF.

The V gene is TRBV18, the J gene TRBJ2-5, with D hard to call. CDR1 and CDR2 from the germline V gene are KGHSH and LQKENI. Trimming took off 4 bases at V and 1 base at J, with 7 bases between the two ends. The CDR3 sequence is 13 residues long. The CDR3 spells CASSLTPQETQYF. Here the CDR3 DNA reads TGTGCCAGCTCACTCACCCCCCAAGAGACCCAGTACTTC.

This sequence joins TRBV19 and TRBJ1-2, with D tentatively TRBD1 (5 bases). The CDR3 has 14 residues. V gave up 5 bases and J gave up 5 bases, with 15 bases separating them. Per the germline V gene, CDR1 is LNHDA and CDR2 is SQIVND (reference sequence). CDR3: CASSGGDRPYGYTF. CDR3 coding DNA: TGTGCCAGTAGTGGAGGTGACAGACCTTATGGCTACACCTTC. Complete variable domain (other parts from reference TRBV19 and TRBJ1-2): DGGITQSPKYLFRKEGQNVTLSCEQNLNHDAMYWYRQDPGQGLRLIYYSQIVNDFQKGDIAEGYSVSREKKESFPLTVTSAQKNPTAFYLCASSGGDRPYGYTFGSGTRLTVV.

This clonotype has a count of ten or more. This rearrangement joins TRBV18 to TRBJ2-5; 8 bases map to TRBD1. The CDR3 is 15 amino acids. Trimming cost V 8 bases and J 2 bases; bases outside gene matches: 10. Germline V gives CDR1 KGHSH, CDR2 LQKENI. For the CDR3, the DNA is TGTGCCAGCAGCCCTCGACAGGGGCCGCAAGAGACCCAGTACTTC. Translating it yields CASSPRQGPQETQYF.

The chain recombines TRBV10-2 with TRBJ2-5, with TRBD1 matching 7 bases. The CDR3 consists of 17 residues. The junction had 9 bases not matched to a gene; V was cut back by 0 bases and J by 2 bases. From germline, CDR1 is WSHSY and CDR2 SAAADI. CDR3 protein: CASSESRATGWQETQYF. The CDR3 DNA follows: TGCGCCAGCAGTGAGTCGAGGGCGACAGGGTGGCAAGAGACCCAGTACTTC.

This clonotype was recorded a few times. The chain links TRBV12-3 or TRBV12-4 to TRBJ2-1, with a tentative D call TRBD1 (6 bases). This CDR3 has 12 amino acids. V gave up 5 bases and J gave up 14 bases, with 16 bases separating them. The CDR3 coding sequence is TGTGCCAGCAGTCGACAGGACTCTACAAAGTTCTTC. It is translated as CASSRQDSTKFF.

The J gene is TRBJ1-5, the V gene TRBV12-3 or TRBV12-4; D gene uncertain. Trimming took off 8 bases at V and 12 bases at J, with 23 bases between the two ends. CDR3 size: 14 residues. CDR3 in amino acids: CASSRAGTGENQHF. The CDR3 region has the DNA TGTGCCAGCTCGCGGGCGGGCACGGGAGAGAACCAGCATTTT.

This clonotype was seen at least ten times. The CDR3 region has the DNA TGTGCCAGCAGCTCTGGGAGGGAATCACCCCTCCACTTT. It is translated as CASSSGRESPLHF. This chain joins TRBV7-2 and TRBJ1-6; unclear D gene. The germline gives CDR1 SGHTA, CDR2 FQGNSA. CDR3 length: 13 residues. V was pared by 4 bases and J by 10 bases, with 11 bases between.

The sample holds a few counts of this clonotype. The J gene is TRBJ1-1, the V gene TRBV19; D may be TRBD1 (5 bases). In germline, CDR1 is LNHDA, CDR2 SQIVND (reference sequence). V lost 4 bases and J lost 1, with 13 bases in between. The CDR3 totals 15 residues. CDR3: CASSRRTGPNTEAFF. The CDR3 DNA sequence: TGTGCCAGTAGTAGGAGGACGGGACCGAACACTGAAGCTTTCTTT.

J is TRBJ1-6 and V is TRBV20-1, with TRBD1 identical over 8 bases. V dropped 5 bases and J dropped 1; count of bases not matched to a gene: 4. The germline CDR1 and CDR2 sequences are DFQATT and SNEGSKA (reference sequence). This CDR3 is 15 amino acids long. The CDR3 region is CSAQGAESYNSPLHF. CDR3 DNA sequence: TGCAGTGCTCAGGGGGCCGAGTCCTATAATTCACCCCTCCACTTT.

V and J are TRBV2 and TRBJ2-1, with D hard to call. The CDR3 has 15 amino acids. V was trimmed by 2 bases and J by 2 bases, leaving 10 bases between them. The germline gives CDR1 SNHLY, CDR2 FYNNEI. The CDR3 region is CASSERRFAYNEQFF. The CDR3 DNA sequence: TGTGCCAGCAGTGAAAGGCGGTTTGCCTACAATGAGCAGTTCTTC. Variable domain in full (rest from reference TRBV2 and TRBJ2-1): EPEVTQTPSHQVTQMGQEVILRCVPISNHLYFYWYRQILGQKVEFLVSFYNNEISEKSEIFDDQFSVERPDGSNFTLKIRSTKLEDSAMYFCASSERRFAYNEQFFGPGTRLTVL.

This clonotype was detected only a few times. The CDR3 nucleotides are TGTGCCAGCAGCGAGCGGGGGGGTCGTGCAAATGAGCAGTTCTTC. It yields the protein CASSERGGRANEQFF. The chain employs TRBV5-4 and TRBJ2-1; 10 positions match TRBD2. Germline CDR1 is SGHNT and CDR2 is YYREEE (reference sequence). The CDR3 loop spans 15 amino acids. V lost 4 bases, J lost 7 bases, and 8 bases stayed unmatched. Drawing the rest from reference TRBV5-4 and TRBJ2-1, the complete variable domain is ETGVTQSPTHLIKTRGQQVTLRCSSQSGHNTVSWYQQALGQGPQFIFQYYREEENGRGNFPPRFSGLQFPNYSSELNVNALELDDSALYLCASSERGGRANEQFFGPGTRLTVL.

The genes are TRBV5-1 and TRBJ2-3; TRBD1 aligns across 7 bases. V dropped 7 bases and J dropped 5; count of bases not matched to a gene: 13. There are 15 residues in the CDR3. In germline, CDR1 is SGHRS, CDR2 YFSETQ. The CDR3 protein is CASGSGGLAQDTQYF. CDR3 nucleotide sequence: TGCGCCAGCGGTTCAGGGGGTTTAGCACAAGATACGCAGTATTTT. The whole variable domain, remainder taken from reference TRBV5-1 and TRBJ2-3, is KAGVTQTPRYLIKTRGQQVTLSCSPISGHRSVSWYQQTPGQGLQFLFEYFSETQRNKGNFPGRFSGRQFSNSRSEMNVSTLELGDSALYLCASGSGGLAQDTQYFGPGTRLTVL.

V gene TRBV28 combines with J gene TRBJ1-2, with 8 positions matching TRBD1. The CDR3 totals 15 residues. Per germline, CDR1 MDHEN and CDR2 SYDVKM. The V gene end was trimmed by 6 bases and the J gene end by 0 bases; junction bases not matched to a gene: 6. Here the CDR3 DNA reads TGTGCCAGCAGGACGACAGGGGAGGCTAACTATGGCTACACCTTC. Protein product: CASRTTGEANYGYTF.

This chain uses TRBV29-1 with TRBJ1-1; a weak D match, TRBD1 (6 bases). This CDR3 is 14 amino acids long. Germline V lookup: CDR1 SQVTM, CDR2 ANQGSEA. Trimming took off 3 bases at V and 1 base at J, with 12 bases between the two ends. The CDR3 DNA follows: TGCAGCGTTGATCCCGGGACAAGGAACACTGAAGCTTTCTTT. Protein product: CSVDPGTRNTEAFF.

This clonotype turned up a few times. The V and J genes are TRBV7-2 and TRBJ2-2; D perhaps matches TRBD2 (5 bases). Between the trimmed V and J ends, which lost 5 bases and 3 bases, there was a span of 13 bases. Per germline, CDR1 SGHTA and CDR2 FQGNSA. The CDR3 runs 15 residues. The CDR3 DNA is TGTGCCAGCAGCCCTTACGGGGAATACACCGGGGAGCTGTTTTTT. It yields the protein CASSPYGEYTGELFF.

This sequence joins TRBV20-1 and TRBJ1-1; D gene uncertain. Germline V CDR1 and CDR2: DFQATT, SNEGSKA (reference sequence). Trimming shortened V by 3 bases and J by 4 bases, and 9 bases separated the two germline ends. This CDR3 is built from 12 residues. The CDR3: CSASFVSTEAFF. For the CDR3, the DNA is TGCAGTGCTAGTTTTGTTAGCACTGAAGCTTTCTTT.

This sequence joins TRBV11-2 and TRBJ2-1; 12 bases fit TRBD2. The CDR3 totals 15 residues. CDR1 and CDR2 from the germline V gene are SGHAT and FQNNGV. V trimming: 1 base; J trimming: 9 bases; junction bases outside the gene matches: 4. The CDR3, as DNA: TGTGCCAGCAGCTTAGGGACTAGCGGGACGGCTGAGCAGTTCTTC. It specifies CASSLGTSGTAEQFF.

This clonotype was counted a few times. The rearrangement uses TRBV7-2 and TRBJ2-3; D call uncertain. The CDR3 loop spans 16 amino acids. V lost 5 bases and J lost 5, with 20 bases in between. The germline CDR1 and CDR2 sequences are SGHTA and FQGNSA. CDR3 sequence (DNA): TGTGCCAGCAGCCCCACCTCGGCCGGTAGTCAAGATACGCAGTATTTT. Protein sequence: CASSPTSAGSQDTQYF.

Worth noting for this clonotype: A read error may explain this, as a much larger clone is one base away. The chain joins TRBV7-9 to TRBJ1-2, with 7 bases identical to TRBD1. The V gene's germline CDR1 is SEHNR and CDR2 FQNEAQ (reference sequence). This CDR3 comprises 13 residues. CDR3 in DNA: TGTGCCCGCAGAACAGGGGCTTTCCATGGCTACACCTTC. Protein: CARRTGAFHGYTF.

The table lists this clonotype with many counts. The junction does not match germline at one end; this may be a read error. CDR3 loop: CASSLLGQGTEAFF. Written as DNA, the CDR3 is TGTGCCAGCAGCTTATTGGGGCAGGGAACTGAAGCTTTCTTT. The chain uses TRBV27 and TRBJ1-1, with D perhaps matching TRBD1 (5 bases). This CDR3 region has 14 residues. Germline lookup yields CDR1 MNHEY and CDR2 SMNVEV (reference sequence).

The chain links TRBV7-9 to TRBJ1-2; 10 bases match TRBD1. The V gene end was trimmed by 5 bases and the J gene end by 4 bases; junction bases not matched to a gene: 13. The length of the CDR3 is 17 residues. CDR1 and CDR2 from the germline V gene are SEHNR and FQNEAQ (reference sequence). The CDR3 loop reads CASSPSGDRGRVYGYTF. CDR3 nucleotides: TGTGCCAGCAGCCCCTCGGGAGACAGGGGGCGCGTCTATGGCTACACCTTC.

The chain has TRBV2 and TRBJ1-2; D remains unclear. CDR1 is SNHLY and CDR2 is FYNNEI in the germline V gene. CDR3 length equals 14 residues. Between the trimmed V and J ends, which lost 4 bases and 4 bases, there was a span of 13 bases. The CDR3 nucleotides read TGTGCCAGCAGTGTGGGCAGTATCTCCTATGGCTACACCTTC. As protein: CASSVGSISYGYTF.

This chain uses TRBV4-1 with TRBJ2-1; a weak D match, TRBD2 (6 bases). The CDR3 has 16 residues. Looked up from germline, CDR1 is MGHRA and CDR2 is YSYEKL. V lost 4 bases to trimming and J lost 9 bases, with 22 bases between them. In DNA, the CDR3 is TGCGCCAGCAGCCCGAAATTTACGGGAGTAATCGGTGAGCAGTTCTTC. This sequence encodes CASSPKFTGVIGEQFF.

A few counts support this clonotype. The chain carries TRBV2 and TRBJ1-2, with 7 bases identical to TRBD1. This CDR3 has 14 residues. Germline V gene sequence: CDR1 SNHLY, CDR2 FYNNEI. V was pared by 5 bases and J by 8 bases, with 11 bases of the junction left unmatched. The CDR3 DNA sequence: TGTGCCAGCAGTTACCGCACAGGGGACAGAGGCTACACCTTC. Protein: CASSYRTGDRGYTF.

This chain links TRBV4-2 with TRBJ2-1; possible D gene TRBD1, 7 bases. This CDR3 comprises 15 residues. CDR1 and CDR2 (germline): LGHNA, YNFKEQ. Trimming shortened V by 0 bases and J by 6 bases, and 12 bases separated the two germline ends. CDR3 bases: TGTGCCAGCAGCCAAGATCCGCAGGGGGGCAATGAGCAGTTCTTC. It specifies CASSQDPQGGNEQFF.

The rearrangement links TRBV7-9 to TRBJ2-7; a possible D gene is TRBD2 (6 bases). The CDR3 is made up of 13 amino acids. Trimming took 7 bases from V and 1 from J, leaving 11 bases between them. The germline gives CDR1 SEHNR, CDR2 FQNEAQ (reference sequence). This chain's CDR3 is CASMGGESYEQYF. CDR3 in DNA: TGTGCCAGCATGGGGGGAGAGTCCTACGAGCAGTACTTC.